This TCR beta chain was documented in a study of radiotherapy plus CTLA-4 blockade in lung cancer. For the study at large: Objective responses were observed in more than 15% of patients, and disease control was achieved by 30% to 35%.

Repertoires were generated with immunoSEQ multiplex PCR, while TCRdb's copy carries only in-frame clones and drops some. The profile shows approximately 90,000 clones, roughly four fifths of them singletons. On this clone itself: Its specificity is not known.

Germline CDR1 reads MNHEY; CDR2 reads SMNVEV (reference sequence). This CDR3 is 16 amino acids long. V shed 5 bases, J shed 2 bases, and the junction held 6 bases outside the gene matches. Overall study results and limits: In blood, early T cell clone dynamics reportedly predicted response best, together with interferon-beta. Blood-borne expansion of tumor-derived TCR clones followed radiotherapy plus ipilimumab.

This sequence was found in a human donor with non-small cell lung cancer who had stable disease on radiotherapy plus ipilimumab. The chain recombines TRBV27 with TRBJ2-1, with TRBD2 matching over 10 bases. The starting material was peripheral blood, obtained from a patient treated with radiotherapy plus ipilimumab. The CDR3: CASSPLGTSAYNEQFF. In DNA form, the CDR3 reads TGTGCCAGCAGTCCGCTCGGGACTAGCGCCTACAATGAGCAGTTCTTC.